The clone carrying this TCR beta chain was detected once. Antigen specificity is unknown. Some clones are missing from TCRdb's copy, which holds only in-frame ones; the method was immunoSEQ multiplex PCR. This repertoire shows 70,000 to 85,000 clones, around four fifths found once; its top ten account for approximately 4.7%. The trim removed 6 bases at V and 6 bases at J, leaving 7 bases unmatched. The germline V gene has CDR1 MNHNY and CDR2 SVGAGI (reference sequence). CDR3 length: 15 residues. This sample is drawn from a study of PD-L1 blockade in urothelial cancer. Turning to the study itself: About 85% of the roughly 29 patients comprised males who had bladder-origin urothelial cancer. Previous chemotherapy exposure amounted to 0 to 3 regimens for patients. Peripheral blood specimens exhibited a median yield of 141,255 T cells. General observations from the study: Enhanced expansion of tumor-associated blood clones at 3 weeks characterized durable-benefit patients.

Here the sequenced sample was PBMCs, taken around atezolizumab (anti-PD-L1) treatment. V gene TRBV6-6 combines with J gene TRBJ1-5; 11 bases map to TRBD1. This clonotype originated in a man aged 70-80 years with urothelial cancer. Here the CDR3 DNA reads TGTGCCAGCAGCGGGGACAGGGGGGTTGGTCAGCCCCAGCATTTT. This sequence encodes CASSGDRGVGQPQHF.